This T cell receptor (beta chain) was identified during a study of regulatory T cells in long-lasting Graves disease. Study results and caveats: TRBV28, TRBJ1-2 and TRBJ2-5 emerged as the favored segments in persistent disease. Thyroid tissue was not sampled; only peripheral blood was.

This clonotype appeared many times. As yet, its antigen is unknown. Time point defined: newly diagnosed GD, antithyroid drugs for less than 3 months. Construction of the TCR library relied on RNA isolated from PBMCs. The CDR3 has 15 residues. CDR1 is KGHDR, CDR2 SFDVKD, per germline. V lost 7 bases to trimming and J lost 2 bases; unmatched junction nucleotides: 7. Arm-PCR of CDR3 regions and iRepertoire HTBI primers were used to build TCR beta libraries. One entry per CDR3 protein, called by TCRdb with MiXCR from the multiplex PCR reads. The repertoire consists of roughly 530,000 distinct CDR3 sequences, with about 16% occurring once and the leading ten covering approximately 25%. These data were likewise used in another study, on T cells in Graves' hyperthyroidism and ophthalmopathy. This second study notes: Most thyroid clonotypes with frequency above 0.001 were detected in blood.

The receptor's source is a woman aged 35-65 years with Graves disease. This chain connects TRBV24-1 to TRBJ2-5; 9 nucleotides line up with TRBD2. The material sequenced was peripheral blood mononuclear cells (PBMCs), taken at new diagnosis, from a patient treated with antithyroid drugs. The CDR3 DNA is TGTGCCACCAGAGGTAGCGGGGGTTCGCAAGAGACCCAGTACTTC. It is translated as CATRGSGGSQETQYF.